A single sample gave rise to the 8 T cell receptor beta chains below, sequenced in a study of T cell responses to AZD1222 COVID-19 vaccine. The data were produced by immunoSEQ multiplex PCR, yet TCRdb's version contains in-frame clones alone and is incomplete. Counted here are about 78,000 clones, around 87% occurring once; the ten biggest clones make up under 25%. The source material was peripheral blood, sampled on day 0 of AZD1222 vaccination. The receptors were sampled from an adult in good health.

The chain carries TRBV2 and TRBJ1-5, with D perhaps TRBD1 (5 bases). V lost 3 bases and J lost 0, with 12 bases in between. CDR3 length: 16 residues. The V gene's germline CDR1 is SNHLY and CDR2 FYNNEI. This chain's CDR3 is CASSESWGGSNQPQHF. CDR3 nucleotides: TGTGCCAGCAGTGAGAGTTGGGGGGGTAGCAATCAGCCCCAGCATTTT.

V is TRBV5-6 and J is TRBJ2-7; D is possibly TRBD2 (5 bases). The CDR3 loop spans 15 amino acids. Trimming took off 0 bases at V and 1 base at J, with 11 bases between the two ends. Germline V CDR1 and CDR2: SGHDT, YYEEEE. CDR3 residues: CASSLAGSASYEQYF. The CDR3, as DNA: TGTGCCAGCAGCTTGGCCGGTAGCGCTTCCTACGAGCAGTACTTC.

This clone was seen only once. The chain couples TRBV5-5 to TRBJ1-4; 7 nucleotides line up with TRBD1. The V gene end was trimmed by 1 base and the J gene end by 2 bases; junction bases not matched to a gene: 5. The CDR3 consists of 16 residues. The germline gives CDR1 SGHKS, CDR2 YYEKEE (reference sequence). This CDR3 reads CASSLTRTGTNEKLFF. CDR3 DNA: TGTGCCAGCAGCTTGACACGGACAGGCACTAATGAAAAACTGTTTTTT. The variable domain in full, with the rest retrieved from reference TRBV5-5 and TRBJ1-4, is DAGVTQSPTHLIKTRGQQVTLRCSPISGHKSVSWYQQVLGQGPQFIFQYYEKEERGRGNFPDRFSARQFPNYSSELNVNALLLGDSALYLCASSLTRTGTNEKLFFGSGTQLSVL.

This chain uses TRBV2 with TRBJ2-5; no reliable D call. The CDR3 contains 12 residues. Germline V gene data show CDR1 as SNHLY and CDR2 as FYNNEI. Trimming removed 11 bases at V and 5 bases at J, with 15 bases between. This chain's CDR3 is CASNWGRETQYF. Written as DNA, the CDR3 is TGTGCCTCCAATTGGGGTAGGGAGACCCAGTACTTC.

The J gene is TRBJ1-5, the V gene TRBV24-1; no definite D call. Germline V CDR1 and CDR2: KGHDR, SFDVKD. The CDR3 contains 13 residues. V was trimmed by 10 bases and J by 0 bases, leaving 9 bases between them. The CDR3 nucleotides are TGTGCCACTCAAGGCCATAGCAATCAGCCCCAGCATTTT. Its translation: CATQGHSNQPQHF.

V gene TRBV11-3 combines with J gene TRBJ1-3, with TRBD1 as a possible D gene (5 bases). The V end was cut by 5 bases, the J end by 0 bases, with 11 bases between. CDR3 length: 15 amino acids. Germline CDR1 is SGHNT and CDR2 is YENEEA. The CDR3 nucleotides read TGTGCCAGCAGCGTAACAGGTCTCTCTGGAAACACCATATATTTT. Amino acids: CASSVTGLSGNTIYF.

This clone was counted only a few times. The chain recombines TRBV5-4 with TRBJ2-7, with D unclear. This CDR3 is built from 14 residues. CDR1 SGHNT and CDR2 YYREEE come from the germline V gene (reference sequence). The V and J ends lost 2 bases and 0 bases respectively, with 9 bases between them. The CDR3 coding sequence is TGTGCCAGCAGCTTTGAGGTTAGCTCCTACGAGCAGTACTTC. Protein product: CASSFEVSSYEQYF.

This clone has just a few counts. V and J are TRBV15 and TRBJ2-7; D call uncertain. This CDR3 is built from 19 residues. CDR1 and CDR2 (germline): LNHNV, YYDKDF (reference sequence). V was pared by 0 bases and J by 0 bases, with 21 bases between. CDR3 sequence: CATSRDTNRVGRDSYEQYF. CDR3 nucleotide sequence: TGTGCCACCAGCAGAGATACCAATCGCGTAGGGCGCGACTCCTACGAGCAGTACTTC. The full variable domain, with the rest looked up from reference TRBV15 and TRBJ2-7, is DAMVIQNPRYQVTQFGKPVTLSCSQTLNHNVMYWYQQKSSQAPKLLFHYYDKDFNNEADTPDNFQSRRPNTSFCFLDIRSPGLGDTAMYLCATSRDTNRVGRDSYEQYFGPGTRLTVT.